This TCR beta chain was observed in a study of T cell changes during pregnancy in multiple sclerosis. Assay used: immunoSEQ multiplex PCR; TCRdb lists only in-frame clones, some missing. This table holds about 98,000 clones, 90% to 95% found once. The sequence derives from a female donor in good health, enrolled as a control in a pregnancy study. The source was peripheral blood, collected after pregnancy.

The CDR3 is CASSLAAGGAVTDTQYF. CDR3 coding DNA: TGTGCCAGCAGCTTGGCGGCGGGGGGGGCAGTTACAGATACGCAGTATTTT. This chain uses TRBV5-6 with TRBJ2-3; 9 nucleotides align to TRBD2. The CDR3 runs to 17 residues. Trimming took 0 bases from V and 3 from J; bases not matched to a gene: 8. Germline CDR1 reads SGHDT; CDR2 reads YYEEEE. Drawing the rest from reference TRBV5-6 and TRBJ2-3, the complete variable domain is DAGVTQSPTHLIKTRGQQVTLRCSPKSGHDTVSWYQQALGQGPQFIFQYYEEEERQRGNFPDRFSGHQFPNYSSELNVNALLLGDSALYLCASSLAAGGAVTDTQYFGPGTRLTVL.